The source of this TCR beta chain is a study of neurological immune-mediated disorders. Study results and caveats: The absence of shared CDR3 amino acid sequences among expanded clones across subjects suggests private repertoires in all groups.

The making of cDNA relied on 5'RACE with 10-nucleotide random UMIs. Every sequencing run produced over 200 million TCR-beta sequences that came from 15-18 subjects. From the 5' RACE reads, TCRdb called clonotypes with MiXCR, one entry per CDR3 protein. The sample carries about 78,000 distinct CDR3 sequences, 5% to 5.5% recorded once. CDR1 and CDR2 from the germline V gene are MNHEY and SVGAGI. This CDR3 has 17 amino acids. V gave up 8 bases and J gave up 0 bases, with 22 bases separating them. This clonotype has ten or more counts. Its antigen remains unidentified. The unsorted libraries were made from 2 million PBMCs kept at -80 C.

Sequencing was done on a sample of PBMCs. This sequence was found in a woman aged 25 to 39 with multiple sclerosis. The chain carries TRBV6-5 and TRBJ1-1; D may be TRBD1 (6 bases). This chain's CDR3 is CASHRAPGADMNTEAFF. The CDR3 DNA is TGTGCCAGCCACCGAGCACCAGGGGCGGACATGAACACTGAAGCTTTCTTT.